This TCR beta chain was identified in a study of blood T cell repertoires in COVID-19. Study-wide context: Material from acute and convalescent COVID-19 was sourced from the United States, Italy and Spain. In each case, the material was cDNA or gDNA derived from T cells, B-cell-depleted T cells, or PBMCs.

Authors' methods: Amplification of reference gene primers was used by the study to estimate nucleated cell counts. Assay: immunoSEQ multiplex PCR; the TCRdb copy retains only in-frame clones and omits some. V, J and clone size derive from that table, while D and trimming were established from the DNA sequence. The table shows around 41,000 clones, with 90% to 95% occurring only once. The CDR3 totals 18 residues. V lost 4 bases to trimming and J lost 5 bases; unmatched junction nucleotides: 17. Germline V lookup: CDR1 SGHNT, CDR2 YYREEE (reference sequence). The source of this sequence is a human donor in a cohort sampled during active COVID-19. This chain links TRBV5-4 with TRBJ2-1; 8 positions agree with TRBD2. The source material was peripheral blood. The CDR3 reads CASSGKAGASTLDNEQFF. The CDR3 bases are TGTGCCAGCAGCGGAAAAGCGGGGGCCTCGACTTTAGACAATGAGCAGTTCTTC.